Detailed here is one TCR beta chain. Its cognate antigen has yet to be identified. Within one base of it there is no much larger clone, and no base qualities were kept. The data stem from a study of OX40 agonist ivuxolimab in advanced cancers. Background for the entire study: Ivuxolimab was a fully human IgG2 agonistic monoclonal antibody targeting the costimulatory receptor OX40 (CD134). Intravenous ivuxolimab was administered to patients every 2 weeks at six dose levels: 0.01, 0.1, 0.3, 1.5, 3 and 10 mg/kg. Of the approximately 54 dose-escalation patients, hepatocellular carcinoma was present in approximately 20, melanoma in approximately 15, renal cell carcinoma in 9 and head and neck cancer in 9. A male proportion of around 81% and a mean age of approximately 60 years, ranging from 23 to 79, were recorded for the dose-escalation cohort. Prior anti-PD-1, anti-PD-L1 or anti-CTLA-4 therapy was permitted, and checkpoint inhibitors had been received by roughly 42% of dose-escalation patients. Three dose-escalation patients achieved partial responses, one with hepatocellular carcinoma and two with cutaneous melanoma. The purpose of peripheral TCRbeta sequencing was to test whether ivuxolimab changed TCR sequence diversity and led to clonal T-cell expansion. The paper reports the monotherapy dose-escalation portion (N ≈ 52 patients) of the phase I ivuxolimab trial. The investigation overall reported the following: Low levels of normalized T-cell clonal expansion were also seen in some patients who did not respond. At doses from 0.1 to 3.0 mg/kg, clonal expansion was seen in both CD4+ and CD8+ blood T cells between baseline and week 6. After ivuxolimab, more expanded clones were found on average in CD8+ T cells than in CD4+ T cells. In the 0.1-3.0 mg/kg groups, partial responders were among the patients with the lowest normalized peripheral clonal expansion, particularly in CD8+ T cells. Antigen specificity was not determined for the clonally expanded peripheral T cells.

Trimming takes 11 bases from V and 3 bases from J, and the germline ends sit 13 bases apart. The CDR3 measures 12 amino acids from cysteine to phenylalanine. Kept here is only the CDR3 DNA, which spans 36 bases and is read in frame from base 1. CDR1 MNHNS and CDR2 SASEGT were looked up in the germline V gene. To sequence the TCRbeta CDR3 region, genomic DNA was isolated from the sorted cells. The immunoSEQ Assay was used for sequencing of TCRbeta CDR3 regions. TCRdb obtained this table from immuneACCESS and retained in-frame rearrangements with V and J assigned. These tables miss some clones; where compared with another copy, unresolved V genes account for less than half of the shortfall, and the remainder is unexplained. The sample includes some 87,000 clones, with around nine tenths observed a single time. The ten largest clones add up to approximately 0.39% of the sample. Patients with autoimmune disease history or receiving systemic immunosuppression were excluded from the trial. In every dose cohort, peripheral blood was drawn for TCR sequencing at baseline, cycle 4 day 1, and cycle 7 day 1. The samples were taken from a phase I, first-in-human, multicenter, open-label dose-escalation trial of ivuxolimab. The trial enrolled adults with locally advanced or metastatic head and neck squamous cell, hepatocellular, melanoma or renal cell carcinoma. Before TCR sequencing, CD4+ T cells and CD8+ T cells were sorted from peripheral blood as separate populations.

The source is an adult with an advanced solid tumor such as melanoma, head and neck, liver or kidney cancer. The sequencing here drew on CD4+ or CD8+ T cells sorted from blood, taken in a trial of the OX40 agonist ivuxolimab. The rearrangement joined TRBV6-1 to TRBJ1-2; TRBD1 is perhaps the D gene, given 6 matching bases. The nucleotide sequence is TGTGCCTGTTCTGCAGGGGACTATGGCTACACCTTC. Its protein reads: CACSAGDYGYTF.